The rows below give T cell receptor beta chains drawn from one sample of a study of shared clonotypes between healthy human individuals. This table comes from immunoSEQ multiplex PCR, and its TCRdb copy is limited to in-frame clones, with some not included. The sample lists about 1.1 million clones; 60% to 80% were seen once. Sequencing input: memory CD4+ T cells from PBMCs. The source of these receptors is a man aged 18 to 29 in good health. Some clones in this sample may be carry-over from other donors' samples. Each CDR3 is given with its conserved first and last residue. The D gene is left open where the match is weak. Expanded clones get a size class; other rows say once, few or many, or leave the size out.

clone_size,d_call,v_call,j_call,cdr3_aa,cdr3_nt
.,TRBD2,TRBV5-1,TRBJ2-1,CASSLVWTSSYNEQFF,TGCGCCAGCAGCTTGGTTTGGACTAGCTCCTACAATGAGCAGTTCTTC
.,TRBD1,TRBV11-2,TRBJ1-1,CASSTLQGSNTEAFF,TGTGCCAGCAGTACCCTACAGGGGTCGAACACTGAAGCTTTCTTT
.,.,TRBV7-2,TRBJ2-7,CASSLVYSEPLYEQYF,TGTGCCAGCAGCTTAGTGTATTCTGAACCCCTTTACGAGCAGTACTTC
.,.,TRBV27,TRBJ2-4,CASSSGGMGAKNIQYF,TGTGCCAGCAGTTCAGGTGGGATGGGAGCCAAAAACATTCAGTACTTC
.,.,TRBV19,TRBJ1-5,CASSIAPRVGQPQHF,TGTGCCAGTAGTATAGCCCCCAGGGTGGGTCAGCCCCAGCATTTT
.,.,TRBV5-1,TRBJ2-5,CASTIAGSGQETQYF,TGCGCCAGCACCATCGCGGGTAGTGGACAAGAGACCCAGTACTTC
few,.,TRBV5-1,TRBJ2-7,CASSLMGYEQYF,TGCGCCAGCAGCTTGATGGGTTACGAGCAGTACTTC
.,.,TRBV9,TRBJ1-3,CASSVAEGSSGNTIYF,TGTGCCAGCAGCGTAGCGGAGGGATCCTCTGGAAACACCATATATTTT
.,TRBD2,TRBV19,TRBJ2-5,CASSMGGSGRLQETQYF,TGTGCCAGTAGTATGGGGGGTAGCGGGAGGCTTCAAGAGACCCAGTACTTC
medium-sized,TRBD1,TRBV11-1,TRBJ1-1,CASSSQTQGETFF,TGTGCCAGCAGCTCCCAAACACAGGGGGAGACTTTCTTT
.,.,TRBV11-3,TRBJ2-7,CASSLGAGSQQYF,TGTGCCAGCAGCTTAGGGGCAGGGTCGCAGCAGTACTTC
.,.,TRBV4-1,TRBJ2-1,CASSRDPSSYNEQFF,TGCGCCAGCAGCCGGGACCCTTCCTCCTACAATGAGCAGTTCTTC
once,TRBD2,TRBV6-5,TRBJ2-1,CASSYHSGRVYNEQFF,TGTGCCAGCAGTTACCATAGCGGGAGGGTCTACAATGAGCAGTTCTTC
.,.,TRBV11-1,TRBJ1-5,CASSLTQSQPQHF,TGTGCCAGCAGCTTAACGCAATCGCAGCCCCAGCATTTT
.,.,TRBV18,TRBJ2-2,CASSPGLVANTGELFF,TGTGCCAGCTCACCAGGGTTGGTGGCCAACACCGGGGAGCTGTTTTTT
.,.,TRBV29-1,TRBJ1-4,CSVAGGGGEKLFF,TGCAGCGTTGCCGGAGGTGGAGGTGAAAAACTGTTTTTT
.,.,TRBV18,TRBJ2-7,CASSIRDGSSYEQYF,TGTGCCAGCTCTATCCGGGACGGTAGCTCCTACGAGCAGTACTTC
once,.,TRBV7-6,TRBJ2-7,CASTFGTSSYEQYF,TGTGCCAGCACCTTCGGGACTTCCTCCTACGAGCAGTACTTC
many,TRBD1,TRBV29-1,TRBJ1-2,CSVGGQNHGYTF,TGCAGCGTGGGGGGACAGAACCATGGCTACACCTTC
.,TRBD1,TRBV9,TRBJ2-7,CASSRDRENEQYF,TGTGCCAGCAGCAGAGACAGGGAGAACGAGCAGTACTTC
.,TRBD1,TRBV13,TRBJ2-1,CASSSATGGNEQFF,TGTGCCAGCAGCTCCGCCACAGGGGGCAATGAGCAGTTCTTC
once,.,TRBV10-3,TRBJ2-7,CAISVSQSYEQYF,TGTGCCATCAGTGTAAGCCAATCCTACGAGCAGTACTTC
.,TRBD2,TRBV7-9,TRBJ2-5,CASSLGQTSGGWETQYF,TGTGCCAGCAGCTTAGGCCAAACTAGCGGGGGCTGGGAGACCCAGTACTTC
once,.,TRBV29-1,TRBJ1-1,CSVEEEAGTEAFF,TGCAGCGTTGAAGAGGAGGCTGGAACTGAAGCTTTCTTT
.,.,TRBV29-1,TRBJ1-1,CSSQNTEAFF,TGCAGCAGTCAGAACACTGAAGCTTTCTTT
.,.,TRBV29-1,TRBJ2-5,CSVVRGETQYF,TGCAGCGTTGTGAGGGGCGAGACCCAGTACTTC
.,TRBD1,TRBV4-3,TRBJ2-7,CASSHLGTEQRNEQYF,TGCGCCAGCAGCCACCTCGGGACAGAGCAAAGGAACGAGCAGTACTTC
.,TRBD1,TRBV5-6,TRBJ2-7,CASSLRTGRQYF,TGTGCCAGCAGCTTAAGGACAGGGAGGCAGTACTTC
once,.,TRBV5-6,TRBJ2-2,CASSLSGETTPGELFF,TGTGCCAGCAGCTTGTCCGGAGAGACCACTCCCGGGGAGCTGTTTTTT
.,TRBD2,TRBV7-2,TRBJ2-7,CASSPRGGPYEQYF,TGTGCCAGCAGCCCTCGGGGAGGGCCCTACGAGCAGTACTTC
.,.,TRBV27,TRBJ1-5,CASSPERTQPQHF,TGTGCCAGCAGTCCCGAGAGAACTCAGCCCCAGCATTTT
.,.,TRBV5-6,TRBJ2-5,CASSPRARGETQYF,TGTGCCAGCAGCCCCCGCGCGAGGGGAGAGACCCAGTACTTC
.,TRBD1,TRBV28,TRBJ1-1,CASTPDRDRVGTEAFF,TGTGCCAGCACCCCGGACCGGGACAGGGTAGGAACTGAAGCTTTCTTT
.,.,TRBV5-4,TRBJ1-2,CASNRLGGGYGYTF,TGTGCCAGCAACAGACTCGGGGGCGGCTATGGCTACACCTTC
.,.,TRBV25-1,TRBJ2-5,CASSGVGAQETQYF,TGTGCCAGCAGTGGGGTGGGGGCCCAAGAGACCCAGTACTTC
.,.,TRBV18,TRBJ2-2,CASSPPRGAGPNTGELFF,TGTGCCAGCTCACCTCCCAGGGGAGCGGGACCGAACACCGGGGAGCTGTTTTTT
.,.,TRBV2,TRBJ2-5,CASSIKTQYF,TGTGCCAGCAGTATAAAGACCCAGTACTTC
.,.,TRBV9,TRBJ2-7,CASSVDPTVSYEQYF,TGTGCCAGCAGCGTAGACCCCACTGTTTCCTACGAGCAGTACTTC
.,.,TRBV5-1,TRBJ2-7,CASSFEDSYEQYF,TGCGCCAGCAGCTTTGAGGACAGTTACGAGCAGTACTTC
.,TRBD1,TRBV5-6,TRBJ2-5,CASSLGGTGGQETQYF,TGTGCCAGCAGCTTGGGCGGGACAGGGGGACAAGAGACCCAGTACTTC
.,.,TRBV11-3,TRBJ2-7,CASSIGTRYEQYF,TGTGCCAGCAGCATTGGGACACGCTACGAGCAGTACTTC
.,.,TRBV5-1,TRBJ2-4,CASSLVAGGSRDQYF,TGCGCCAGCAGCTTGGTCGCAGGGGGGTCTCGAGATCAGTACTTC
.,TRBD1,TRBV5-1,TRBJ1-4,CASSDPGTAEKLFF,TGCGCCAGCAGCGATCCCGGGACAGCTGAAAAACTGTTTTTT
.,TRBD2,TRBV7-9,TRBJ2-7,CASSQGWERGRTYEQYF,TGTGCCAGCAGCCAAGGCTGGGAGCGCGGGAGGACGTACGAGCAGTACTTC
once,.,TRBV27,TRBJ2-7,CASSRDPDYEQYF,TGTGCCAGCTCAAGGGACCCCGACTACGAGCAGTACTTC
.,.,TRBV7-2,TRBJ2-3,CASSSQEGRDTQYF,TGTGCCAGCAGCTCGCAAGAGGGTAGGGATACGCAGTATTTT
.,.,TRBV6-6,TRBJ2-1,CASSPAGVGEQFF,TGTGCCAGCAGCCCCGCAGGGGTGGGTGAGCAGTTCTTC
few,TRBD1,TRBV27,TRBJ1-2,CASSARDRPLYGYTF,TGTGCCAGCAGTGCCCGGGACAGGCCCTTATATGGCTACACCTTC
.,TRBD2,TRBV7-2,TRBJ2-7,CASSLAKLAGGYEQYF,TGTGCCAGCAGCTTAGCGAAACTAGCGGGAGGCTACGAGCAGTACTTC